Listed below are T cell receptor beta chains from one sample, sequenced in a study of beta chain features in type 1 diabetes. Some clones are missing from TCRdb's copy, which holds only in-frame ones; the method was immunoSEQ multiplex PCR. This table has some 180,000 clones, about 13% appearing once. Sequences were obtained from central memory CD4+ T cells from blood. The receptors shown here come from a young woman in good health. Both conserved end residues are part of each CDR3. D genes are given only for firm matches. The listing skips clone size in some rows; elsewhere it reads once, few, many or a size class.

few	NA	TRBJ2-5	TRBV7-9	CASSLGLAWKTQYF	TGTGCCAGCAGCTTAGGTCTAGCGTGGAAGACCCAGTACTTC
NA	NA	TRBJ2-7	TRBV11-3	CASSLAVTRSSYEQYF	TGTGCCAGCAGCTTAGCGGTAACTCGAAGCTCCTACGAGCAGTACTTC
few	TRBD1	TRBJ1-4	TRBV11-1	CASSFRDRAWATNEKLFF	TGTGCCAGCAGCTTCCGGGACAGGGCTTGGGCAACTAATGAAAAACTGTTTTTT
NA	TRBD1	TRBJ2-7	TRBV7-2	CASSLNRGQGEQYF	TGTGCCAGCAGCTTAAACAGGGGGCAGGGGGAGCAGTACTTC
once	TRBD2	TRBJ2-7	TRBV4-2	CASSQGFSGRKYEQYF	TGTGCCAGCAGCCAAGGCTTCAGCGGGAGAAAGTACGAGCAGTACTTC
few	NA	TRBJ2-7	TRBV7-9	CASSLGPQDTYEQYF	TGTGCCAGCAGCTTAGGGCCGCAAGACACCTACGAGCAGTACTTC
NA	NA	TRBJ2-3	TRBV5-1	CASSLGGRAATDTQYF	TGCGCCAGCAGCTTGGGGGGGCGGGCTGCCACAGATACGCAGTATTTT
few	TRBD1	TRBJ1-2	TRBV4-1	CASSQPNRGNYGYTF	TGCGCCAGCAGCCAACCCAACAGGGGGAACTATGGCTACACCTTC
NA	TRBD2	TRBJ2-3	TRBV28	CASSSGTSGGGDTQYF	TGTGCCAGCAGCTCCGGGACTAGCGGGGGGGGCGATACGCAGTATTTT
NA	NA	TRBJ2-1	TRBV10-3	CAISESGASSGSYNEQFF	TGTGCCATCAGTGAGTCGGGGGCTAGCAGTGGATCCTACAATGAGCAGTTCTTC
NA	TRBD1	TRBJ2-2	TRBV28	CASNLYRTGSSGELFF	TGTGCCAGCAACCTCTACCGGACAGGGAGTAGCGGGGAGCTGTTTTTT
few	NA	TRBJ2-2	TRBV28	CASRGPGDHTGELFF	TGTGCCAGCAGGGGTCCAGGGGACCACACCGGGGAGCTGTTTTTT
few	NA	TRBJ2-3	TRBV30	CAWSVQVADTQYF	TGTGCCTGGAGTGTACAGGTGGCAGATACGCAGTATTTT
NA	NA	TRBJ2-3	TRBV18	CASSLHPAGGTDTQYF	TGTGCCAGCTCACTACACCCCGCCGGGGGCACAGATACGCAGTATTTT
few	TRBD2	TRBJ2-1	TRBV7-9	CASRRETQQFF	TGTGCCAGCAGGCGGGAGACCCAGCAGTTCTTC
NA	NA	TRBJ2-7	TRBV30	CAWFDSSNSYEQYF	TGTGCCTGGTTCGACAGTTCAAACTCCTACGAGCAGTACTTC
NA	NA	TRBJ2-1	TRBV11-1	CASSSRSFNEQFF	TGTGCCAGCAGCTCCCGGTCATTCAATGAGCAGTTCTTC
few	NA	TRBJ2-5	TRBV9	CASSQRGQQQETQYF	TGTGCCAGCAGCCAAAGAGGACAGCAACAAGAGACCCAGTACTTC
few	NA	TRBJ2-1	TRBV9	CASSSGPLGVEQFF	TGTGCCAGCAGCTCCGGACCCCTAGGGGTTGAGCAGTTCTTC
NA	TRBD2	TRBJ2-5	TRBV6-1	CASSERSRLAGVGGRETQYF	TGTGCCAGCAGTGAAAGGTCGAGACTAGCGGGAGTCGGGGGCCGGGAGACCCAGTACTTC
NA	NA	TRBJ1-1	TRBV6-6	CASRPITGLNTEAFF	TGTGCCAGCAGACCTATAACAGGGTTGAACACTGAAGCTTTCTTT
NA	TRBD1	TRBJ2-7	TRBV29-1	CSVSKWDRGHEQYF	TGCAGCGTCTCCAAATGGGACAGGGGCCACGAGCAGTACTTC
few	TRBD2	TRBJ2-2	TRBV7-9	CASRRTSGNTGELFF	TGTGCCAGCAGGCGGACTAGCGGGAACACCGGGGAGCTGTTTTTT
few	TRBD1	TRBJ1-4	TRBV7-8	CASSFTGGREKLFF	TGTGCCAGCAGCTTCACAGGGGGCCGGGAAAAACTGTTTTTT
few	TRBD1	TRBJ1-4	TRBV28	CASSLITGTGDEKLFF	TGTGCCAGCAGTTTAATAACGGGGACAGGGGATGAAAAACTGTTTTTT
NA	NA	TRBJ1-2	TRBV4-3	CASSQAVREGYGYTF	TGCGCCAGCAGCCAAGCCGTCAGGGAAGGGTACGGCTACACCTTC
few	TRBD1	TRBJ2-7	TRBV15	CATSSTETGGGYEQYF	TGTGCCACCAGCAGCACCGAAACAGGGGGCGGGTACGAGCAGTACTTC
NA	TRBD2	TRBJ2-5	TRBV11-2	CASSYRQAGQETQYF	TGTGCCAGCAGCTACCGACAAGCGGGACAAGAGACCCAGTACTTC
few	TRBD2	TRBJ2-7	TRBV7-3	CASSLTPGGPYEQYF	TGTGCCAGCAGCTTAACGCCGGGAGGCCCCTACGAGCAGTACTTC
NA	TRBD1	TRBJ2-1	TRBV29-1	CSVGDRIYNEQFF	TGCAGCGTGGGGGACAGGATATACAATGAGCAGTTCTTC
few	TRBD1	TRBJ2-1	TRBV9	CASSLRQGSAYNEQFF	TGTGCCAGCAGCCTTCGACAGGGCTCGGCCTACAATGAGCAGTTCTTC
NA	NA	TRBJ2-5	TRBV11-2	CASSSTDKRETQYF	TGTGCCAGCAGCTCGACAGATAAACGGGAGACCCAGTACTTC
few	NA	TRBJ1-5	TRBV9	CASSVAGGNQPQHF	TGTGCCAGCAGCGTAGCTGGGGGGAATCAGCCCCAGCATTTT
few	TRBD1	TRBJ2-6	TRBV9	CASSPAGQGNGANVLTF	TGTGCCAGCAGCCCGGCGGGACAGGGGAACGGGGCCAACGTCCTGACTTTC
NA	TRBD1	TRBJ2-7	TRBV19	CASSGSGQGYEQYF	TGTGCCAGTAGTGGTTCGGGACAGGGTTACGAGCAGTACTTC
NA	NA	TRBJ2-2	TRBV7-3	CASSLGPSGNTGELFF	TGTGCCAGCAGCTTAGGTCCGAGCGGGAACACCGGGGAGCTGTTTTTT
few	NA	TRBJ2-5	TRBV6-1	CASSESQGGFETQYF	TGTGCCAGCAGTGAATCGCAAGGGGGATTCGAGACCCAGTACTTC
NA	NA	TRBJ1-2	TRBV30	CAWSVTANYGYTF	TGTGCCTGGAGTGTAACAGCTAACTATGGCTACACCTTC
few	TRBD1	TRBJ1-1	TRBV23-1	CASTQTGGRDTEAFF	TGCGCCAGCACCCAAACAGGGGGCAGGGATACTGAAGCTTTCTTT
NA	NA	TRBJ2-3	TRBV28	CASSGTISTDTQYF	TGTGCCAGCAGCGGGACAATTAGCACAGATACGCAGTATTTT
NA	TRBD1	TRBJ2-3	TRBV4-3	CASSHQTGGSDTQYF	TGCGCCAGCAGCCATCAGACAGGGGGATCAGATACGCAGTATTTT
few	NA	TRBJ1-1	TRBV10-3	CAISDRRGTEAFF	TGTGCCATCAGTGACAGGCGAGGGACTGAAGCTTTCTTT
few	TRBD1	TRBJ2-7	TRBV19	CASSITGGYEQYF	TGTGCCAGTAGTATAACAGGGGGGTACGAGCAGTACTTC
NA	TRBD2	TRBJ2-1	TRBV9	CASSVAPTSGRPNEQFF	TGTGCCAGCAGCGTAGCCCCCACTAGCGGGAGGCCCAATGAGCAGTTCTTC
NA	NA	TRBJ2-2	TRBV30	CAWSTVTGELFF	TGTGCCTGGAGTACGGTTACCGGGGAGCTGTTTTTT
NA	TRBD1	TRBJ2-7	TRBV27	CASSRHGTGVSYEQYF	TGTGCCAGCAGTAGACACGGGACAGGGGTCTCCTACGAGCAGTACTTC
many	NA	TRBJ1-5	TRBV27	CASSFGPPGQPQHF	TGTGCCAGCAGTTTTGGGCCTCCCGGTCAGCCCCAGCATTTT
NA	TRBD1	TRBJ1-1	TRBV27	CASYRGANTEAFF	TGTGCCAGTTACAGGGGGGCGAACACTGAAGCTTTCTTT
few	TRBD2	TRBJ2-5	TRBV11-3	CASSRSGREETQYF	TGTGCCAGCAGCCGAAGCGGGAGGGAAGAGACCCAGTACTTC
NA	TRBD2	TRBJ2-1	TRBV6-1	CASSEGLANNEQFF	TGTGCCAGCAGTGAAGGACTAGCGAACAATGAGCAGTTCTTC
NA	TRBD2	TRBJ2-7	TRBV2	CASVPPSGRRGEQYF	TGTGCCAGCGTCCCCCCCAGCGGGAGAAGGGGCGAGCAGTACTTC
few	NA	TRBJ2-1	TRBV18	CASSPGAGGGEQFF	TGTGCCAGCTCACCGGGGGCCGGAGGCGGTGAGCAGTTCTTC
few	TRBD2	TRBJ2-1	TRBV14	CASSQDNRASGRRGEQFF	TGTGCCAGCAGCCAAGATAATAGAGCTAGCGGGAGAAGGGGTGAGCAGTTCTTC
NA	TRBD1	TRBJ1-5	TRBV18	CASSLADRGLGGNQPQHF	TGTGCCAGCTCACTTGCTGACAGGGGGCTCGGGGGCAATCAGCCCCAGCATTTT
few	TRBD1	TRBJ2-1	TRBV28	CASGTGYNEQFF	TGTGCCAGTGGGACAGGGTACAATGAGCAGTTCTTC
few	NA	TRBJ1-5	TRBV30	CAWSKGFSVLGNQPQHF	TGTGCCTGGAGTAAGGGGTTTTCGGTACTTGGCAATCAGCCCCAGCATTTT
few	TRBD1	TRBJ2-5	TRBV30	CAWSSTGLETQYF	TGTGCCTGGAGCTCGACAGGGTTGGAGACCCAGTACTTC